This is a list of T cell receptor beta chains from one sample in a study of cytomegalovirus exposure and HLA in healthy donors. Assay used: immunoSEQ multiplex PCR; TCRdb lists only in-frame clones, some missing. In the table there are fewer than 75,000 clones, roughly 95% of which are singletons. Sequencing was carried out using PBMCs. These receptors were taken from a man aged 18 to 30 in good health and CMV-seronegative. CDR3s include the opening cysteine and the closing phenylalanine or tryptophan. Fields, in order: J gene, clone size, V gene, D gene, CDR3 protein, CDR3 DNA. A D gene is named only where the DNA matches it firmly. A row's size may be missing; if present it is once, few, many or a size class.

J gene: TRBJ1-2; clone size: .; V gene: TRBV7-9; D gene: TRBD1; CDR3 protein: CASSPETGGPANYGYTF; CDR3 DNA: TGTGCCAGCAGCCCCGAAACAGGGGGCCCAGCTAACTATGGCTACACCTTC
J gene: TRBJ2-7; clone size: .; V gene: TRBV11-2; D gene: .; CDR3 protein: CASSLGVRGKGTTEQYF; CDR3 DNA: TGTGCCAGCAGCTTAGGCGTCAGGGGCAAGGGGACTACCGAGCAGTACTTC
J gene: TRBJ2-2; clone size: .; V gene: TRBV5-1; D gene: TRBD1; CDR3 protein: CASRSDRAHTGELFF; CDR3 DNA: TGCGCCAGCAGGTCCGACAGGGCCCACACCGGGGAGCTGTTTTTT
J gene: TRBJ1-4; clone size: .; V gene: TRBV9; D gene: TRBD1; CDR3 protein: CASSPQTGPGEKLFF; CDR3 DNA: TGTGCCAGCAGCCCCCAGACAGGGCCGGGTGAAAAACTGTTTTTT
J gene: TRBJ1-1; clone size: .; V gene: TRBV21-1; D gene: .; CDR3 protein: CASTSRDRGFTEAFF; CDR3 DNA: TGTGCCAGCACGTCCCGGGACAGGGGGTTCACTGAAGCTTTCTTT
J gene: TRBJ1-2; clone size: .; V gene: TRBV6-1; D gene: TRBD1; CDR3 protein: CATLRGDRESGYTF; CDR3 DNA: TGTGCCACCCTGCGGGGGGACAGGGAGAGTGGCTACACCTTC
J gene: TRBJ2-7; clone size: .; V gene: TRBV4-2; D gene: .; CDR3 protein: CASSQDQRQGTHEQYF; CDR3 DNA: TGTGCCAGCAGCCAAGATCAGCGGCAGGGGACGCACGAGCAGTACTTC
J gene: TRBJ1-1; clone size: .; V gene: TRBV7-2; D gene: .; CDR3 protein: CASRPGRGNTEAFF; CDR3 DNA: TGTGCCAGCAGACCCGGGAGGGGCAACACTGAAGCTTTCTTT
J gene: TRBJ1-3; clone size: .; V gene: TRBV6-6; D gene: .; CDR3 protein: CASSFTPGSAGNTIYF; CDR3 DNA: TGTGCCAGCAGTTTCACACCGGGTTCCGCTGGAAACACCATATATTTT
J gene: TRBJ1-1; clone size: .; V gene: TRBV6-6; D gene: TRBD1; CDR3 protein: CASNRDRGTGTEAFF; CDR3 DNA: TGTGCCAGCAATAGGGACAGGGGCACGGGCACTGAAGCTTTCTTT
J gene: TRBJ1-6; clone size: .; V gene: TRBV30; D gene: .; CDR3 protein: CAWRETRQLLYNSPLHF; CDR3 DNA: TGTGCCTGGAGGGAAACGAGGCAGCTGCTCTATAATTCACCCCTCCACTTT
J gene: TRBJ2-3; clone size: once; V gene: TRBV29-1; D gene: TRBD2; CDR3 protein: CSVVGLAVPTDTQYF; CDR3 DNA: TGCAGCGTTGTAGGTCTAGCGGTACCCACAGATACGCAGTATTTT
J gene: TRBJ1-2; clone size: .; V gene: TRBV7-2; D gene: TRBD1; CDR3 protein: CASSTSGTGGRGYTF; CDR3 DNA: TGTGCCAGCAGCACCTCCGGGACAGGGGGTCGTGGCTACACCTTC